This T cell receptor beta chain was recovered during a study of beta chain features in type 1 diabetes. Germline V CDR1 and CDR2: SGHRS, YFSETQ. The CDR3 spans 14 residues. V lost 5 bases and J 2 bases, leaving 14 bases between the germline ends. Study-wide results and limits: All four CD4+ subsets from Type 1 diabetes patients carried moderately but significantly shorter TCRB CDR3s. Sampled from patients, naive, central memory and Treg TCRB repertoires appeared more similar than those sampled from healthy donors.

This clone was seen only a few times. Its antigen remains unidentified. Reverse transcribing all isolated RNA meant expressed TCRB transcripts were sequenced. This table comes from immunoSEQ multiplex PCR, and its TCRdb copy is limited to in-frame clones, with some not included. Found here are approximately 280,000 clones, about 15% of them singletons; the top ten hold 0.015% to 0.019%. The chain recombines TRBV5-1 with TRBJ2-7, with D perhaps matching TRBD1 (6 bases). The sequenced material came from naive CD4+ T cells from blood. The sequence derives from a man younger than 35 with type 1 diabetes. In nucleotides, the CDR3 is TGCGCCAGCAGGCAACGACAGGCGACCTACGAGCAGTACTTC. As protein: CASRQRQATYEQYF.